Listed below are T cell receptor beta chains from one sample, sequenced in a study of STAT3 mutations in large granular lymphocyte leukemia. Sequencing was performed with immunoSEQ multiplex PCR; in TCRdb, only in-frame clones are kept and a portion is missing. The table shows thousands of clones, with approximately 72% occurring only once. The specimen sequenced was peripheral blood mononuclear cells. These receptors were collected from a man in his 60s with T-cell large granular lymphocyte leukemia. Some clones in this sample may be carry-over from other donors' samples. CDR3s include the opening cysteine and the closing phenylalanine or tryptophan. A D gene is named only where the DNA matches it firmly. Clone size appears in some rows only: once, few, many, or a class for an expanded clone.

v_gene	abundance	j_gene	d_gene	CDR3nt	CDR3aa
TRBV18	.	TRBJ1-1	.	TGTGCCAGCTCACAAGCCGGCACTGAAGCTTTCTTT	CASSQAGTEAFF
TRBV6-1	.	TRBJ1-3	TRBD1	TGTGCCAGCAGTGAAGCGGGGACAGGGGCTTACACCATATATTTT	CASSEAGTGAYTIYF
TRBV7-8	.	TRBJ1-4	.	TGTGCCAGCAGCTTAAGGCGTGAAAAACTGTTTTTT	CASSLRREKLFF
TRBV19	once	TRBJ2-7	.	TGTGCCAGTAGTGAGGGGGGCTCCTACGAGCAGTACTTC	CASSEGGSYEQYF
TRBV29-1	.	TRBJ2-5	.	TGCAGCGTTGAAGATCGGGCAGGGAAAGAGACCCAGTACTTC	CSVEDRAGKETQYF
TRBV7-8	.	TRBJ1-4	.	TGTGCCAGCAGCCGAGACCATGAAAAACTGTTTTTT	CASSRDHEKLFF
TRBV15	.	TRBJ1-2	.	TGTGCCACCAGCATGAGTGATGGGAACTATGGCTACACCTTC	CATSMSDGNYGYTF
TRBV30	.	TRBJ1-3	.	TGTGCCTCAACTCGTAGGGGCCGTGGAAACACCATATATTTT	CASTRRGRGNTIYF
TRBV5-1	.	TRBJ2-3	TRBD2	TGCGCCAGCAGCTTGGATGCAGGGACTACGAGAACAGATACGCAGTATTTT	CASSLDAGTTRTDTQYF
TRBV5-6	once	TRBJ2-7	.	TGTGCCAGCAGCCTAAGCCGGGACACCCTGGTCTACGAGCAGTACTTC	CASSLSRDTLVYEQYF
TRBV20-1	.	TRBJ1-2	.	TGCAGTGCTTTGGGGGGAGGCTACACCTTC	CSALGGGYTF
TRBV30	few	TRBJ1-1	.	TGTGCCTGGAGGGCCAAAAGAGCGGGGACTGAAGCTTTCTTT	CAWRAKRAGTEAFF